Sequencing of this T cell receptor (beta chain) was carried out in a study of brain T cells in children with intractable seizures (TCRdb year 2021). In terms of the full investigation: A NanoString immunology panel was first used to screen resected brain tissue from around 57 pediatric epilepsy surgery cases for immune gene transcripts. Eight of the 12 selected surgery cases also had pre-surgery blood sequenced, which left four cases with brain tissue only.

The immunoSEQ assay was applied to genomic DNA to generate the TCR beta chain sequences. In the source study's methods: Any CDR3 sequence that did not begin with the conserved framework cysteine at position 104 was removed by hand. To get clonality, the normalized Shannon's Diversity Index was subtracted from one, giving values from 0 (maximal diversity) to 1 (oligoclonal). Differences in the frequency of the same CDR3 between samples, such as brain versus blood, were assessed with chi-squared comparison-of-proportions tests. Public clonotypes were found through immuneACCESS searches, while the VDJdb browser was used to judge similarity to known antiviral clonotypes. In its TCRdb copy, this immuneACCESS table keeps in-frame sequences only and misses some clones. Where compared with another copy, unresolved V genes explain less than half of these, and the others have no known cause. V and J calls plus clone size are reproduced from that table; the DNA served to infer D and trimming. This sample comprises about 340,000 clones, roughly 93% of them detected only once. Of the sample, 5.7% is held by the ten largest clones.

As concerns this clone: What this receptor recognizes is not known. Base-call qualities are not available, and no considerably larger clone is one nucleotide away.

The sample's time point label, decoded: blood from clinic visit 5 months post-surgery; TSC patient then seizure free. Surgery cases with the highest brain T cell transcript signatures were selected for TCR beta chain sequencing of brain tissue and, where available, blood. Before surgery, the patients had been given at least one anti-epileptic drug. TCR-sequenced patients were children with drug-resistant epilepsy due to tuberous sclerosis complex, focal cortical dysplasia, Rasmussen encephalitis or hemimegalencephaly. The Monarch genomic DNA purification kit was used to extract bulk genomic DNA from unsorted brain tissue and from whole blood. Inclusive of the bounding cysteine and phenylalanine, the CDR3 is 14 residues long. The only DNA kept is the CDR3, 42 bases in frame from the first base. V lost 8 bases and J lost 1 base; the stretch between them is 13 bases long. CDR1 is given as MNHEY and CDR2 as SMNVEV, both from the germline V gene (reference sequence).

Here is what the overall study found, with its caveats: The patients' HCMV serostatus was not known, and viral specificity was inferred solely from CDR3 sequence similarity. Sequencing depth differed between pre- and post-surgery blood, so clones missing from the pre-surgery sample may reflect undersampling.

The source material was peripheral blood, sampled less than 6 months after surgery. This sequence was found in a boy under two years old with tuberous sclerosis and intractable seizures. The chain joins TRBV27 to TRBJ2-3; the D gene is not confidently resolved. CDR3 sequence: CASGPQDGTDTQYF. Here is the DNA: TGTGCCAGCGGTCCCCAAGATGGCACAGATACGCAGTATTTT.